This passage covers 21 T cell receptor beta chains from one sample sequenced in a study of CD8+CD57+ T cells in acquired aplastic anemia. Those patients picked for sequencing had displayed CD8+CD57+ cell expansion on flow cytometry. Genomic DNA, the template, was used for profiling of the TCR beta VDJ and CDR3. TCRdb ran MiXCR on the reads and lists one entry per CDR3 protein. The sample yields about 180,000 distinct CDR3 sequences, around 60% seen once. Specimen: sorted CD4+, CD8+, or CD8+CD57+ T cells (not recorded which) from PBMCs. Every receptor here comes from a human donor with aplastic anemia.

As to this clonotype: This is likely a read error, given that the CDR3 carries no conserved phenylalanine or tryptophan at its end. The rearrangement uses TRBV5-1 and TRBJ1-2; D not resolved. Germline V gives CDR1 SGHRS, CDR2 YFSETQ. CDR3 length equals 15 residues. CDR3 loop: CASSLRAGLLYGYTL. For the CDR3, the DNA is TGTGCCAGCAGCTTGCGCGCAGGCCTCCTATATGGCTACACCCTC.

The chain employs TRBV24-1 and TRBJ2-1, with 8 bases aligning to TRBD1. The CDR3 is 18 amino acids. The trim removed 4 bases at V and 8 bases at J, leaving 18 bases unmatched. Germline V lookup: CDR1 KGHDR, CDR2 SFDVKD. CDR3 sequence (DNA): TGTGCCACCAGTGAAGGGGCAGGGGGCTTTACCCCTTTGTATGAGCAGTTCTTC. Encoded protein: CATSEGAGGFTPLYEQFF.

The rearrangement joins TRBV6-5 to TRBJ1-1; no clear D gene. Germline V gene data show CDR1 as MNHEY and CDR2 as SVGAGI. The V and J ends lost 7 bases and 5 bases respectively, with 14 bases between them. The CDR3 loop spans 13 amino acids. CDR3 residues: CASTAGVETEAFF. As DNA, the CDR3 is TGTGCCAGCACGGCCGGAGTCGAAACTGAAGCTTTCTTT.

This clonotype turned up a few times. The rearrangement links TRBV20-1 to TRBJ2-7; D call uncertain. Trimming stripped 3 bases from V and 2 bases from J, with 14 bases between. CDR1 is DFQATT and CDR2 is SNEGSKA in the germline V gene (reference sequence). This CDR3 is built from 14 residues. The CDR3 sequence: CSASLPGGTYEQYF. CDR3 DNA sequence: TGCAGTGCTAGTTTACCGGGTGGCACCTACGAGCAGTACTTC.

V and J are TRBV12-3 or TRBV12-4 and TRBJ2-5; 9 positions match TRBD2. The length of the CDR3 is 14 residues. V trimming: 6 bases; J trimming: 4 bases; junction bases outside the gene matches: 6. The CDR3 loop is CASREAGGSETQYF. The CDR3 DNA sequence: TGTGCCAGCAGAGAAGCGGGGGGTTCAGAGACCCAGTACTTC.

The J gene is TRBJ2-3, the V gene TRBV7-2, with D hard to call. This CDR3 is 15 amino acids long. V lost 1 base and J 2 bases, leaving 10 bases between the germline ends. The germline V gene encodes CDR1 SGHTA and CDR2 FQGNSA. CDR3 loop: CASSLDGPPTDTQYF. The CDR3 nucleotides are TGTGCCAGCAGCTTAGATGGACCACCCACAGATACGCAGTATTTT. Based on the CDR3 plus reference TRBV7-2 and TRBJ2-3, the full variable domain is GAGVSQSPSNKVTEKGKDVELRCDPISGHTALYWYRQSLGQGLEFLIYFQGNSAPDKSGLPSDRFSAERTGGSVSTLTIQRTQQEDSAVYLCASSLDGPPTDTQYFGPGTRLTVL.

V usage is TRBV2 and J usage is TRBJ2-7, with 10 bases aligning to TRBD2. The CDR3 runs to 14 residues. V lost 4 bases and J lost 4; bases outside the gene matches: 4. Germline values: CDR1 SNHLY, CDR2 FYNNEI. The CDR3 DNA follows: TGTGCCAGCAGTGTAGCGGGGGGAAAATACGAGCAGTACTTC. Translation gives CASSVAGGKYEQYF.

This clonotype has just one count. The chain recombines TRBV6-5 with TRBJ2-3; perhaps TRBD1 as D (5 bases). Trimming took 4 bases from V and 3 from J, leaving 8 bases between them. The CDR3 loop spans 13 amino acids. In germline, CDR1 is MNHEY, CDR2 SVGAGI. The CDR3, as DNA: TGTGCCAGCAGTTTACAGGTGACAGATACGCAGTATTTT. Translation gives CASSLQVTDTQYF.

In this sample, this clonotype turned up once. This chain links TRBV7-2 with TRBJ2-5; the match to TRBD2 covers 10 bases. Trimming removed 5 bases from V and 10 bases from J; junction bases left unmatched: 19. CDR3 length: 17 amino acids. Germline CDR1 reads SGHTA; CDR2 reads FQGNSA. The CDR3 DNA reads TGTGCCAGCAGCCCCACACCTCTAGCGGGGGATCTAGGGGGCCAGTACTTC. Translation gives CASSPTPLAGDLGGQYF.

This clonotype occurred many times. This chain connects TRBV7-9 to TRBJ1-1; D is unclear. This CDR3 is 13 amino acids long. The germline V and J ends were trimmed by 2 bases and 4 bases, with 8 bases remaining between them. Per the germline V gene, CDR1 is SEHNR and CDR2 is FQNEAQ (reference sequence). This CDR3 reads CASSLFFPTEAFF. The CDR3 DNA sequence: TGTGCCAGCAGCTTATTTTTCCCCACTGAAGCTTTCTTT. Based on the CDR3 plus reference TRBV7-9 and TRBJ1-1, the full variable domain is DTGVSQNPRHKITKRGQNVTFRCDPISEHNRLYWYRQTLGQGPEFLTYFQNEAQLEKSRLLSDRFSAERPKGSFSTLEIQRTEQGDSAMYLCASSLFFPTEAFFGQGTRLTVV.

V usage is TRBV29-1 and J usage is TRBJ1-2, with D possibly matching TRBD1 (5 bases). Trimming left V 4 bases short and J 7 bases short, with 13 bases between. Germline CDR1 reads SQVTM; CDR2 reads ANQGSEA. The CDR3 covers 12 residues. In nucleotides, the CDR3 is TGCAGCGTTGTAGTTGGGGCGGGTGGCTACACCTTC. Translating gives CSVVVGAGGYTF.

The chain carries TRBV10-2 and TRBJ2-7, with D uncertain. The germline CDR1 and CDR2 sequences are WSHSY and SAAADI. This CDR3 region has 14 residues. Deletions cut 7 bases from V and 0 bases from J, with 13 bases between. The CDR3 nucleotides read TGCGCCAGCACCCTGGCTGGATTCTCCTACGAGCAGTACTTC. Translation: CASTLAGFSYEQYF.

This clonotype has a count of ten or more. The rearrangement uses TRBV10-3 and TRBJ2-1; 7 positions agree with TRBD2. The CDR3 is made up of 13 amino acids. The V segment lost 6 bases and the J segment 5 bases; nucleotides outside the gene matches: 4. Germline lookup yields CDR1 ENHRY and CDR2 SYGVKD. The CDR3 loop is CAIRGGDHNEQFF. The DNA for the CDR3 is TGTGCCATCAGGGGGGGGGACCACAATGAGCAGTTCTTC.

This chain links TRBV5-6 with TRBJ2-3; a weak D match, TRBD1 (6 bases). V lost 3 bases and J lost 3, with 17 bases in between. The germline V gene has CDR1 SGHDT and CDR2 YYEEEE. The CDR3 is 16 residues long. The CDR3 here is CASSSTSGAGTDTQYF. CDR3 sequence (DNA): TGTGCCAGCAGCTCCACTTCAGGGGCGGGTACAGATACGCAGTATTTT.

The chain combines TRBV25-1 with TRBJ2-3; possibly TRBD1 for D (6 bases). The CDR3 has 16 residues. The ends were cut back, 6 bases at V and 2 bases at J, with 18 bases in the middle. The germline V gene encodes CDR1 MGHDK and CDR2 SYGVNS. This CDR3 reads CASSLRTGLNTDTQYF. In nucleotides, the CDR3 is TGTGCCAGCAGCTTAAGAACAGGGCTGAACACAGATACGCAGTATTTT. The variable domain in full, with the rest retrieved from reference TRBV25-1 and TRBJ2-3, is EADIYQTPRYLVIGTGKKITLECSQTMGHDKMYWYQQDPGMELHLIHYSYGVNSTEKGDLSSESTVSRIRTEHFPLTLESARPSHTSQYLCASSLRTGLNTDTQYFGPGTRLTVL.

J is TRBJ1-2 and V is TRBV7-6, with TRBD1 identical over 8 bases. Germline CDR1 reads SGHVS; CDR2 reads FNYEAQ. This CDR3 is built from 15 residues. V trimming: 5 bases; J trimming: 7 bases; junction bases outside the gene matches: 12. The CDR3 loop is CASSRAQGAQGGYTF. As DNA, the CDR3 is TGTGCCAGCAGCCGGGCTCAGGGGGCGCAAGGTGGCTACACCTTC.

This chain joins TRBV19 and TRBJ1-1; weak D call: TRBD1 (6 bases). Trimming removed 3 bases at V and 10 bases at J, with 21 bases between. The CDR3 extends over 15 amino acids. Germline CDR1 and CDR2: LNHDA and SQIVND (reference sequence). The CDR3 spells CASSIGRGGLIGAFF. DNA for the CDR3: TGTGCCAGTAGTATTGGCAGGGGCGGACTGATTGGAGCTTTCTTT.

There are many counts of this clonotype. The chain links TRBV3-1 to TRBJ2-7; D gene unclear. This CDR3 region has 14 residues. With 5 bases removed from V and 0 bases from J, the gap between germline ends came to 11 bases. Germline CDR1 reads LGHDT; CDR2 reads YNNKEL (reference sequence). CDR3 nucleotide sequence: TGTGCCAGCAGCGTTAAGGGAAGCTCCTACGAGCAGTACTTC. Its protein product is CASSVKGSSYEQYF.

This sequence joins TRBV25-1 and TRBJ2-7, with D hard to call. The V gene lost 1 base and the J gene lost 0 bases, with 10 bases spanning the gap. The CDR3 runs to 15 residues. CDR1 and CDR2 (germline): MGHDK, SYGVNS. The CDR3 coding sequence is TGTGCCAGCAGTGAATTGGGTATTAACTCCTACGAGCAGTACTTC. Its translation: CASSELGINSYEQYF.

V is TRBV7-8 and J is TRBJ1-5; no clear D gene. The CDR3 contains 15 residues. Germline CDR1 is SGHVS and CDR2 is FQNEAQ. Trimming removed 3 bases from V and 0 bases from J, with 9 bases in between. The CDR3 loop is CASSFLGYSNQPQHF. CDR3 nucleotide sequence: TGTGCCAGCAGCTTCTTAGGTTATAGCAATCAGCCCCAGCATTTT.

The genes are TRBV7-8 and TRBJ1-5, with 10 nucleotides matching TRBD1. The CDR3 has 15 amino acids. Unmatched junction bases numbered 9, after V lost 5 bases and J lost 8 bases. Germline CDR1 is SGHVS and CDR2 is FQNEAQ. The CDR3 loop is CASSLRTGGKEPQHF. CDR3 nucleotides: TGTGCCAGCAGCCTCAGGACAGGGGGTAAGGAGCCCCAGCATTTT.